Described below is a single TCR beta chain sequence and its context. Its target is not known. V lost 1 base to trimming and J lost 0 bases, with 4 bases between them. The germline V gene has CDR1 MNHNS and CDR2 SASEGT. The CDR3 runs to 15 residues. PCR involved 60 Vbeta and 13 Jbeta primers. The repertoire was sequenced with immunoSEQ multiplex PCR; TCRdb's copy has only in-frame clones and lacks some. This table holds 100,000 to 150,000 clones, over 65% found once. This record comes from a study of cytomegalovirus exposure and HLA in healthy donors. Study findings and constraints: A later analysis linked some 17,000 TCR beta sequences to HLA alleles at 0.05 false discovery rate. According to the study, 150 to 200 TCR beta chains were cytomegalovirus-associated. Sequencing likely generated an artifact that appeared as a cluster of highly shared sequence variants. A few of the chains that were CMV-associated were confirmed in vitro to be specific for CMV antigens.

The sequenced sample was PBMCs. This sequence was found in a middle-aged man in good health and CMV-seronegative. The chain carries TRBV6-1 and TRBJ2-6; D remains ambiguous. The CDR3, as DNA: TGTGCCAGCAGTGAAGACAACTCTGGGGCCAACGTCCTGACTTTC. It yields the protein CASSEDNSGANVLTF.